These T cell receptor beta chains were read from a single sample in a study of blood T cell repertoires in COVID-19. The protocol was immunoSEQ multiplex PCR, while the TCRdb copy is restricted to in-frame clones and leaves out a portion. The data contain more than 55,000 clones, around four fifths of them singletons. Material for sequencing was peripheral blood. Receptors were obtained from an older woman with acute or convalescent COVID-19. The CDR3 runs from the conserved cysteine through the conserved F or W. A D gene is named only where the DNA matches it firmly. Clone size is shown for a subset of rows, as once, few, many or a class of expanded clone.

j_gene: TRBJ1-2; abundance: NA; v_gene: TRBV9; d_gene: TRBD1; len: 15; CDR3nt: TGTGCCAGCAGCCTAGAGACAGGGGGCACCTATGGCTACACCTTC; CDR3aa: CASSLETGGTYGYTF
j_gene: TRBJ1-6; abundance: NA; v_gene: TRBV14; d_gene: TRBD1; len: 18; CDR3nt: TGTGCCAGCAGCCAAGTTCCCGGGACAGGGCGCTATAATTCACCCCTCCACTTT; CDR3aa: CASSQVPGTGRYNSPLHF
j_gene: TRBJ1-2; abundance: NA; v_gene: TRBV4-1; d_gene: NA; len: 15; CDR3nt: TGCGCCAGCAGCCGCACCCGGGAGGGTAACTATGGCTACACCTTC; CDR3aa: CASSRTREGNYGYTF
j_gene: TRBJ2-7; abundance: NA; v_gene: TRBV7-9; d_gene: TRBD1; len: 14; CDR3nt: TGTGCCAGCAGCAAGGAAGGGGGCCGCTACGAGCAGTACTTC; CDR3aa: CASSKEGGRYEQYF
j_gene: TRBJ1-3; abundance: once; v_gene: TRBV7-8; d_gene: NA; len: 17; CDR3nt: TGTGCCAGCAGCTCGACACTCTCTGAACACTCTGGAAACACCATATATTTT; CDR3aa: CASSSTLSEHSGNTIYF
j_gene: TRBJ1-1; abundance: few; v_gene: TRBV9; d_gene: NA; len: 17; CDR3nt: TGTGCCAGCAGCCCCCGGGGCGGGCCAGGGGTGAACACTGAAGCTTTCTTT; CDR3aa: CASSPRGGPGVNTEAFF
j_gene: TRBJ2-4; abundance: NA; v_gene: TRBV9; d_gene: TRBD1; len: 18; CDR3nt: TGTGCCAGCAGCGTAGGACAGGGCATTTCCTCCGCCAAAAACATTCAGTACTTC; CDR3aa: CASSVGQGISSAKNIQYF
j_gene: TRBJ2-2; abundance: NA; v_gene: TRBV27; d_gene: NA; len: 16; CDR3nt: TGTGCCAGCAGTTTGATCGGGAAGGGCCGGTCCGGGGAGCTGTTTTTT; CDR3aa: CASSLIGKGRSGELFF
j_gene: TRBJ1-1; abundance: NA; v_gene: TRBV6-5; d_gene: NA; len: 14; CDR3nt: TGTGCCAGCAGTTCCCAGGGAGGGAGGACTGAAGCTTTCTTT; CDR3aa: CASSSQGGRTEAFF
j_gene: TRBJ1-2; abundance: NA; v_gene: TRBV27; d_gene: NA; len: 14; CDR3nt: TGTGCCAGCAGTTTTCAGGGGACGAACTATGGCTACACCTTC; CDR3aa: CASSFQGTNYGYTF
j_gene: TRBJ1-2; abundance: few; v_gene: TRBV18; d_gene: NA; len: 15; CDR3nt: TGTGCCAGCTCACCGACGGACTTTCCTCTCGGGGGCTACACCTTC; CDR3aa: CASSPTDFPLGGYTF
j_gene: TRBJ2-3; abundance: few; v_gene: TRBV24-1; d_gene: NA; len: 14; CDR3nt: TGTGCCACCAGTGATACCTCAGAGGGATCTACGCAGTATTTT; CDR3aa: CATSDTSEGSTQYF